One sample yielded the 12 T cell receptor beta chains listed below, sequenced in a study of vaccination and CD4 T cells after COVID-19. Sequence data for DNA of cultured CD4+ T cells were generated by the Oncomine TCR Beta short-read assay. TCRdb used MiXCR to reprocess the PCR reads, holding one entry per CDR3 protein. The sample includes some 23,000 distinct CDR3 sequences, 40% to 50% of them seen just once. Antigen specificity for these receptors is unknown. Noted treatment: roughly 11-day PBMC culture with coronavirus spike peptide pools or control peptides (ViraFEST assay). Sequencing used CD4+ T cells from blood, cultured in vitro, obtained before SARS-CoV-2 vaccination. Receptor source: a human donor who received a COVID-19 vaccine.

The chain uses TRBV18 and TRBJ2-3, with D perhaps matching TRBD2 (6 bases). Germline V CDR1 and CDR2: KGHSH, LQKENI. There are 17 residues in the CDR3. V was clipped by 1 base and J by 1 base, with 15 bases between them. The CDR3 DNA sequence: TGTGCCAGCTCACCACAGGGACGGAGGGTCCGCACAGATACGCAGTATTTT. This translates into CASSPQGRRVRTDTQYF.

A few counts support this clonotype. The CDR3 is CASSLQGAHLGETQYF. The CDR3 nucleotides are TGTGCCAGTAGCCTACAGGGGGCGCACCTTGGAGAGACCCAGTACTTC. The chain employs TRBV19 and TRBJ2-5; TRBD1 agrees at 9 bases. Germline CDR1 is LNHDA and CDR2 is SQIVND (reference sequence). J lost 4 bases, V lost 6 bases, and 12 bases had no gene match. This CDR3 region has 16 residues.

J is TRBJ2-7 and V is TRBV10-3; the match to TRBD1 covers 9 bases. The CDR3 runs to 15 residues. J gave up 7 bases and V 2 bases, and 9 bases lay outside the gene matches. Germline V gene sequence: CDR1 ENHRY, CDR2 SYGVKD. The CDR3 DNA follows: TGTGCCATCAGTGAGACACCGGGACAGGGTATAGAGCAGTACTTC. Amino acid sequence: CAISETPGQGIEQYF.

This rearrangement joins TRBV19 to TRBJ1-1, with D hard to call. Per germline, CDR1 LNHDA and CDR2 SQIVND (reference sequence). This CDR3 region has 13 residues. Trimming left V 3 bases short and J 6 bases short, with 11 bases between. This chain's CDR3 is CASSINLRAEAFF. As DNA, the CDR3 is TGTGCCAGTAGTATTAATCTGAGGGCTGAAGCTTTCTTT.

A few counts support this clonotype. The chain carries TRBV20-1 and TRBJ1-2; tentatively, D is TRBD1 (5 bases). This CDR3 comprises 14 residues. V lost 6 bases and J 2 bases, leaving 16 bases between the germline ends. Germline V gives CDR1 DFQATT, CDR2 SNEGSKA (reference sequence). DNA for the CDR3: TGCAGTGCCGGGGGGGACGGGTCAAACTATGGCTACACCTTC. Protein sequence: CSAGGDGSNYGYTF.

This chain links TRBV25-1 with TRBJ2-2, with TRBD1 matching over 11 bases. Trimming took 7 bases from V and 3 from J; bases not matched to a gene: 13. Looked up from germline, CDR1 is MGHDK and CDR2 is SYGVNS. The CDR3 runs 18 residues. The CDR3 coding sequence is TGTGCCAGCACCAAAGGGCCGGGACAGGGGGTTTACACCGGGGAGCTGTTTTTT. Protein product: CASTKGPGQGVYTGELFF.

This chain joins TRBV19 and TRBJ1-2; tentative D call: TRBD1 (5 bases). V was pared by 2 bases and J by 4 bases, with 14 bases between. The CDR3 length is 15 residues. Germline-derived CDR1 and CDR2 are LNHDA and SQIVND (reference sequence). CDR3 sequence (DNA): TGTGCCAGTAGTATAACAGGTGTGGTAAGCTATGGCTACACCTTC. Translating it yields CASSITGVVSYGYTF.

This clonotype was found a few times. The chain combines TRBV6-1 with TRBJ1-2; TRBD1 aligns across 8 bases. The J segment lost 0 bases and the V segment lost 8 bases, leaving 8 bases of the junction unmatched. Germline lookup yields CDR1 MNHNS and CDR2 SASEGT. The CDR3 loop spans 15 amino acids. The CDR3 DNA is TGTGCCAGCGGACAGGGTTCCTATTCTAACTATGGCTACACCTTC. Protein sequence: CASGQGSYSNYGYTF.

This clonotype was counted only a few times. V gene TRBV20-1 combines with J gene TRBJ1-5; D possibly corresponds to TRBD1 (5 bases). The CDR3 runs 13 residues. Germline V gene sequence: CDR1 DFQATT, CDR2 SNEGSKA (reference sequence). The ends were cut back, 5 bases at V and 6 bases at J, with 14 bases in the middle. The CDR3 here is CSAARTGGQPQHF. The CDR3 region has the DNA TGCAGTGCTGCCAGGACCGGGGGTCAGCCCCAGCATTTT.

In this sample, this clonotype turned up a few times. V usage is TRBV19 and J usage is TRBJ1-5; D is unresolved. The CDR3 covers 17 residues. Germline CDR1 reads LNHDA; CDR2 reads SQIVND (reference sequence). V lost 5 bases to trimming and J lost 2 bases, with 19 bases between them. Here the CDR3 DNA reads TGTGCCAGTAGTCCCTGGAGGTCGGGGAGCGGCAATCAGCCCCAGCATTTT. Translation: CASSPWRSGSGNQPQHF. Full variable domain (rest looked up from reference TRBV19 and TRBJ1-5): DGGITQSPKYLFRKEGQNVTLSCEQNLNHDAMYWYRQDPGQGLRLIYYSQIVNDFQKGDIAEGYSVSREKKESFPLTVTSAQKNPTAFYLCASSPWRSGSGNQPQHFGDGTRLSIL.

This clonotype was recorded a few times. CDR3 bases: TGCAGTGCTAGTACAGCGAACACTGAAGCTTTCTTT. Its translation is CSASTANTEAFF. The rearrangement links TRBV20-1 to TRBJ1-1, with D hard to call. CDR1 is DFQATT and CDR2 is SNEGSKA in the germline V gene (reference sequence). The CDR3 has 12 residues. V was shortened by 3 bases and J by 1 base, with 6 bases between the two germline ends.

The chain couples TRBV7-8 to TRBJ1-3; a possible D gene is TRBD1 (6 bases). CDR3 length: 15 residues. Germline loops: CDR1 SGHVS, CDR2 FQNEAQ. Trimming pared 6 bases from V and 7 bases from J, leaving 19 bases between. Here the CDR3 DNA reads TGTGCCAGCAGGGAGGCTCCAGGGGCGGGGAACACCATATATTTT. Amino acid sequence: CASREAPGAGNTIYF.